This T cell receptor (beta chain) was obtained from a study of T cells in Graves' hyperthyroidism and ophthalmopathy. Background on the study: Pretreatment peripheral blood was obtained at initial diagnosis.

General study points: Peripheral blood also featured most of the thyroid clonotypes expanded above 0.001.

There are a few counts of this clonotype. Its cognate antigen is unknown. No progression to ophthalmopathy during 18 months of follow-up defined stable disease. Uncontrolled infection, other autoimmune disease, pregnancy or lactation led to exclusion. The V segment lost 6 bases and the J segment 9 bases; nucleotides outside the gene matches: 17. Germline V gene data show CDR1 as MDHEN and CDR2 as SYDVKM. The CDR3 extends over 18 amino acids. Template material for amplifying TCR beta CDR3 regions consisted of RNA transcripts. An initial round of RT-PCR targeting the TCR CDR3 relied on the HTBI primer set. Via MiXCR, TCRdb re-called the multiplex PCR reads, giving one row per CDR3 protein. The table shows about 510,000 distinct CDR3 sequences, with less than 15% occurring only once.

This sequence was found in a middle-aged woman with Graves' hyperthyroidism. The chain uses TRBV28 and TRBJ2-2; 12 bases fit TRBD1. Sequencing input: blood. The CDR3 reads CASSGPGQGARGARELFF. DNA for the CDR3: TGTGCCAGCAGCGGACCGGGACAGGGGGCGAGGGGCGCCAGGGAGCTGTTTTTT.